Each of the 20 T cell receptor beta chains below was sequenced from the same sample in a study of T cells after yellow fever vaccination. TCRdb redid the calling of the 5' RACE reads with MiXCR, one entry per CDR3 protein. The sample includes around 26,000 distinct CDR3 sequences, approximately 3.5% of them seen just once. The sequenced sample was PBMCs, either bulk or a sorted T-cell subset (CD4+, CD8+, memory, or dextramer-sorted; not recorded which), obtained roughly 45 days after the first yellow fever vaccination. All receptors come from a man younger than 35 who received the YFV17D yellow fever vaccine.

This clonotype has at least ten counts. The chain carries TRBV29-1 and TRBJ1-2; D might be TRBD1 (6 bases). Trimming shortened V by 0 bases and J by 3 bases, and 11 bases separated the two germline ends. The CDR3 is made up of 14 amino acids. Germline-derived CDR1 and CDR2 are SQVTM and ANQGSEA. The CDR3 DNA reads TGCAGCGTTGAAGATTTGCCAGGGGACTATGGCTACACCTTC. The encoded protein is CSVEDLPGDYGYTF. Drawing the rest from reference TRBV29-1 and TRBJ1-2, the complete variable domain is SAVISQKPSRDICQRGTSLTIQCQVDSQVTMMFWYRQQPGQSLTLIATANQGSEATYESGFVIDKFPISRPNLTFSTLTVSNMSPEDSSIYLCSVEDLPGDYGYTFGSGTRLTVV.

This clonotype has ten or more counts. This sequence joins TRBV12-3 or TRBV12-4 and TRBJ2-1; D perhaps matches TRBD2 (5 bases). This CDR3 has 14 amino acids. The V and J ends lost 7 bases and 3 bases respectively, with 13 bases between them. CDR3 sequence reads: CASTRSGNYNEQFF. The DNA for the CDR3 is TGTGCCAGCACCCGAAGCGGAAACTACAATGAGCAGTTCTTC.

This clonotype was counted many times. The V call is TRBV5-6, the J call TRBJ2-7; D unresolved. V was clipped by 4 bases and J by 5 bases, with 10 bases between them. Germline V gives CDR1 SGHDT, CDR2 YYEEEE. The CDR3 has 12 amino acids. The CDR3 region has the DNA TGTGCCAGCAGCCCCGGTCAGGACGAGCAGTACTTC. Amino acids: CASSPGQDEQYF.

By share, this clonotype ranks as medium-sized (0.01 to 0.1%). V gene TRBV12-3 or TRBV12-4 combines with J gene TRBJ1-2, with 7 nucleotides matching TRBD1. This CDR3 has 13 amino acids. Trimming took 4 bases from V and 7 from J; bases not matched to a gene: 6. CDR3 sequence reads: CASSYNRGAGYTF. For the CDR3, the DNA is TGTGCCAGCAGTTATAACAGGGGCGCTGGCTACACCTTC.

This clonotype was counted ten times or more. The chain has TRBV28 and TRBJ1-3; D perhaps matches TRBD1 (5 bases). The V end lost 4 bases, the J end lost 0 bases, and 10 bases lay between the germline ends. This CDR3 has 15 residues. Per the germline V gene, CDR1 is MDHEN and CDR2 is SYDVKM. For the CDR3, the DNA is TGTGCCAGCAGTTCAGGGACTAGCTCTGGAAACACCATATATTTT. Its protein product is CASSSGTSSGNTIYF.

This clonotype was detected ten times or more. The chain is built from TRBV12-3 or TRBV12-4 and TRBJ2-3, with D possibly being TRBD1 or TRBD2 (6 bases each). There are 15 residues in the CDR3. V dropped 5 bases and J dropped 2 bases, with 14 bases sitting between them. This CDR3 reads CASSGVGGHTDTQYF. The CDR3 DNA reads TGTGCCAGCAGTGGGGTCGGGGGCCACACAGATACGCAGTATTTT.

This clonotype was seen many times. CDR3 sequence: CASSLGQTTEAFF. The CDR3 region has the DNA TGTGCCAGCAGCTTAGGGCAGACCACTGAAGCTTTCTTT. The chain employs TRBV7-3 and TRBJ1-1, with no clear D. Trimming removed 2 bases from V and 4 bases from J, with 8 bases in between. This CDR3 is built from 13 residues. Germline V gene lookup returns CDR1 SGHTA and CDR2 FQGTGA.

This clonotype was detected ten times or more. One end of the junction does not line up with germline, which may come from a read error. The chain uses TRBV3-1 and TRBJ2-7; either TRBD1 or TRBD2 may fit D (6 bases each). The CDR3 is 15 amino acids. CDR1 and CDR2 (germline): LGHDT, YNNKEL (reference sequence). CDR3 sequence: CASTQGVGGTYEQYF. The CDR3, as DNA: TGTGCCAGCACCCAAGGGGTAGGGGGGACCTACGAGCAGTACTTC.

This clonotype was found many times. The V and J genes are TRBV11-2 and TRBJ2-7; D possibly uses TRBD1 or TRBD2 (5 bases each). Germline V gene lookup returns CDR1 SGHAT and CDR2 FQNNGV. The CDR3 has 13 amino acids. The germline V and J ends were trimmed by 0 bases and 6 bases, with 9 bases remaining between them. The CDR3 region is CASSLEPGSEQYV. The CDR3 DNA sequence: TGTGCCAGCAGCTTAGAACCAGGGAGCGAGCAGTACGTC.

This clonotype was detected ten times or more. This chain uses TRBV27 with TRBJ2-7; D not certain. This CDR3 has 15 residues. Germline assignment: CDR1 MNHEY and CDR2 SMNVEV (reference sequence). V lost 2 bases to trimming and J lost 1 base, with 12 bases between them. CDR3 region: CASSLAAVGSYEQYF. CDR3 DNA sequence: TGTGCCAGCAGTTTAGCGGCAGTAGGGTCCTACGAGCAGTACTTC.

The sample holds many counts of this clonotype. The chain joins TRBV5-6 to TRBJ1-1; D unclear. The CDR3 has 14 amino acids. V lost 0 bases and J lost 6, with 12 bases in between. CDR1 is SGHDT and CDR2 is YYEEEE in the germline V gene. The CDR3 reads CASSLAPSGSEAFF. The CDR3 DNA is TGTGCCAGCAGCTTGGCCCCGAGCGGGTCTGAAGCTTTCTTT.

This clonotype was seen many times. The chain links TRBV20-1 to TRBJ1-3; D remains ambiguous. CDR3 size: 14 residues. Germline CDR1 DFQATT, CDR2 SNEGSKA (reference sequence). Trimming pared 4 bases from V and 4 bases from J, leaving 14 bases between. For the CDR3, the DNA is TGCAGTGCTAACCATCCCGTAGGGGGAAACACCATATATTTT. It specifies CSANHPVGGNTIYF.

This clonotype was observed a few times. CDR3 sequence (DNA): TGTGCCACCAGCAGAGTAGGGGATAGAGAGACCCAGTACTTC. Its translation: CATSRVGDRETQYF. The rearrangement joins TRBV15 to TRBJ2-5; TRBD1 might be the D (5 bases). Trimming left V 1 base short and J 4 bases short, with 10 bases between. Germline-derived CDR1 and CDR2 are LNHNV and YYDKDF (reference sequence). The CDR3 sequence is 14 residues long.

This clonotype was recorded many times. This sequence joins TRBV6-5 and TRBJ1-2; D possibly corresponds to TRBD1 (6 bases). V gave up 7 bases and J gave up 5 bases, with 11 bases separating them. The CDR3 extends over 12 amino acids. Germline lookup yields CDR1 MNHEY and CDR2 SVGAGI. The CDR3 sequence is CASTQGNYGYTF. CDR3 DNA sequence: TGTGCCAGCACACAGGGAAATTATGGCTACACCTTC.

This clonotype was counted at least ten times. One end of the junction fails to match germline, which may point to a read error. The J gene is TRBJ2-7, the V gene TRBV18; the D is unclear. CDR3 size: 13 residues. The germline CDR1 and CDR2 sequences are KGHSH and LQKENI. The CDR3 region is CASSPAAVREVDF. DNA of the CDR3: TGTGCCAGCTCACCGGCGGCAGTCCGAGAGGTGGACTTC.

With regard to this clonotype: One junction end disagrees with the germline gene, perhaps due to a read error. The genes are TRBV20-1 and TRBJ2-7; 7 bases line up with TRBD1. The CDR3 runs 14 residues. From germline, CDR1 is DFQATT and CDR2 SNEGSKA (reference sequence). CDR3 DNA sequence: TGCTGTGCTAGTTTGTGGGACAGTTCCTACGAGCAGTACTTC. Translating gives CCASLWDSSYEQYF.

This clonotype showed up many times. CDR3 nucleotides: TGCGCCAGCAGCCTAGGGACAGCCTCTGGAAACACCATATATTTT. Translating gives CASSLGTASGNTIYF. The chain recombines TRBV4-3 with TRBJ1-3, with TRBD1 matching 7 bases. CDR3 length: 15 amino acids. From germline, CDR1 is LGHNA and CDR2 YSLEER. V gave up 4 bases and J gave up 0 bases; unmatched junction bases: 3.

This clonotype was detected ten times or more. The gene calls are TRBV28 and TRBJ1-2; possibly TRBD1 for D (6 bases). This CDR3 spans 14 amino acids. CDR1 is MDHEN, CDR2 SYDVKM, per germline. Trimming stripped 10 bases from V and 4 bases from J, with 19 bases between. The CDR3 DNA reads as TGTGCCACCCCCAGGACAGTCCCAATCTATGGCTACACCTTC. Protein product: CATPRTVPIYGYTF.

In this sample, this clonotype turned up many times. V usage is TRBV4-3 and J usage is TRBJ2-3; TRBD2 matches 10 bases. Germline V lookup: CDR1 LGHNA, CDR2 YSLEER. After removal of 0 bases from V and 6 bases from J, the junction contained 6 bases not matched to a gene. This CDR3 has 16 amino acids. The CDR3 region has the DNA TGCGCCAGCAGCCAAGAAGCGGGGGGGTTAAGGGATACGCAGTATTTT. This codes for CASSQEAGGLRDTQYF.

This clonotype was detected many times. The V gene is TRBV10-3, the J gene TRBJ2-3; D is tentatively TRBD1 or TRBD2 (5 bases each). Per germline, CDR1 ENHRY and CDR2 SYGVKD. This CDR3 spans 15 amino acids. The ends were cut back, 9 bases at V and 0 bases at J, with 16 bases in the middle. CDR3 sequence reads: CAMSYGDPSTDTQYF. The CDR3 DNA follows: TGTGCCATGAGTTATGGGGACCCAAGCACAGATACGCAGTATTTT.